These T cell receptor beta chains were read from a single sample in a study of T-cell reconstitution after alpha-beta-depleted transplantation in children. TCRdb used MiXCR to reprocess the PCR reads, holding one entry per CDR3 protein. Here the sample spans 500,000 to 600,000 distinct CDR3 sequences, about 30% being singletons. The specimen was PBMCs from the stem cell graft donor, collected from the stem cell graft. These TCRs come from a human donor who donated a stem cell graft to a child with aplastic anemia. CDR3s include the opening cysteine and the closing phenylalanine or tryptophan. The D gene is left open where the match is weak. Part of the rows lack a size; the others show once, few, many or a class for expanded clones.

d_call j_call clone_size v_call cdr3_nt cdr3_aa
- TRBJ2-7 - TRBV4-1 TGCGCCAGCAGCCAAGATATTGCTGCCTACGAGCAGTACTTC CASSQDIAAYEQYF
- TRBJ2-3 few TRBV5-5 TGTGCCAGCAGGGGCGCCCCCGCGGACACAGATACGCAGTATTTT CASRGAPADTDTQYF
- TRBJ2-2 - TRBV6-2/TRBV6-3 TGTGCCAGCACCTTGGGACACCAAGTAAAAAACACCGGGGAGCTGTTTTTT CASTLGHQVKNTGELFF
- TRBJ1-1 few TRBV29-1 TGCAGCGTTGATTTGGAAAGGACAACTGAAGCTTTCTTT CSVDLERTTEAFF
- TRBJ1-1 few TRBV12-3/TRBV12-4 TGTGCCAGCACCCGGCAGACTTACGGAGCTTTCTTT CASTRQTYGAFF
- TRBJ2-3 - TRBV30 TGTGCCTGGGGTGACGGGAGTTCAGATACGCAGTATTTT CAWGDGSSDTQYF
TRBD1 TRBJ1-1 few TRBV20-1 TGCAGTGCTAGTAGGCCAGGGGGCTGGGACACTGAAGCTTTCTTT CSASRPGGWDTEAFF
- TRBJ2-5 - TRBV9 TGTGCCAGCAGCGCCTCAGAGCGTTTGGAGACCCAGTACTTC CASSASERLETQYF
- TRBJ2-5 - TRBV6-1 TGTGCCATCGAACCAGGGGGGGCAGAGACCCAGTACTTC CAIEPGGAETQYF
TRBD2 TRBJ2-1 - TRBV6-2/TRBV6-3 TGTGCCAGCAGTTACTCGACCGGGACTAGCGGGTTCAGCTCCTACAATGAGCAGTTCTTC CASSYSTGTSGFSSYNEQFF
- TRBJ1-3 - TRBV6-2/TRBV6-3 TGTGCCAGCAGTTACGCCAGGAGTGGAAACACCATATATTTT CASSYARSGNTIYF
TRBD2 TRBJ2-1 - TRBV7-9 TGTGCCAGCAGCTCACGACTAGCGGGAGAAGTTGGTGAGCAGTTCTTC CASSSRLAGEVGEQFF
TRBD2 TRBJ2-7 few TRBV4-3 TGCGCCAGCAGCCAAGATACTAGCGGGAGTTCAGAACAGTACTTC CASSQDTSGSSEQYF
- TRBJ2-3 - TRBV29-1 TGCAGCGTTGAAGACGCCCCTAGTGGAGATACGCAGTATTTT CSVEDAPSGDTQYF
TRBD1 TRBJ2-3 - TRBV11-3 TGTGCCAGCAGCATCCAGGGGGCAGATACGCAGTATTTT CASSIQGADTQYF
- TRBJ1-6 - TRBV18 TGTGCCAGCTCACCAGCGACGGCTCTGGGAGAGGGTTCACCCCTCCACTTT CASSPATALGEGSPLHF
- TRBJ2-2 few TRBV6-2/TRBV6-3 TGTGCCAGCAGCGCCGGGACTTACACCGGGGAGCTGTTTTTT CASSAGTYTGELFF
TRBD2 TRBJ2-3 few TRBV6-1 TGTGCCAGCAGTGAAGCCCCGACTAGCGGTGCCGTCACGCAGTATTTT CASSEAPTSGAVTQYF
- TRBJ2-3 few TRBV12-3/TRBV12-4 TGTGCCAGCAGTTTCGAGAAGAGAGTAAGGGGGGGCGAAGATACGCAGTATTTT CASSFEKRVRGGEDTQYF
- TRBJ1-2 - TRBV20-1 TGCAGTGCTAGGGACCTTCTCGACAGAGGCTACACCTTC CSARDLLDRGYTF